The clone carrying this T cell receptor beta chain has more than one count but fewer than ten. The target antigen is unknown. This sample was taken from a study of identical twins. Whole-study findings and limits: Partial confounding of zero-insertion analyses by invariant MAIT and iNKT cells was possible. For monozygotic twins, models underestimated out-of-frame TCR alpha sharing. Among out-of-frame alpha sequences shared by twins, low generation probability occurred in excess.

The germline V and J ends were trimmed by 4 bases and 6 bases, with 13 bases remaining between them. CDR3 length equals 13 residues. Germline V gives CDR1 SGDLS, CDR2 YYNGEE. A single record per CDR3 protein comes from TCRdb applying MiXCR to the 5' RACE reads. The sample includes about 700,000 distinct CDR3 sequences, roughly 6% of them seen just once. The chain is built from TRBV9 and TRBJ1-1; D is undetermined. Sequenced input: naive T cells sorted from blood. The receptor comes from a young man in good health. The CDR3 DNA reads TGTGCCAGCAGCAGTAGGTCAGCCGCTGAAGCTTTCTTT. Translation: CASSSRSAAEAFF.